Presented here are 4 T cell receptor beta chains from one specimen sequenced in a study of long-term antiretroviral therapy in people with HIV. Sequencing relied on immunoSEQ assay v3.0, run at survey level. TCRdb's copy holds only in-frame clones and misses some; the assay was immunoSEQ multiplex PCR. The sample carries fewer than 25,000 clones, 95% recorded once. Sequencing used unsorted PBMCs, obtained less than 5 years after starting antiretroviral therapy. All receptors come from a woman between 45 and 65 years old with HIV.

CDR3 DNA: TGTGCCAGCAGCCAAGAGCCGCCAGGGGTGGGGGGCGTCCCAGCTGAAGCTTTCTTT. It yields the protein CASSQEPPGVGGVPAEAFF. The chain links TRBV4-2 to TRBJ1-1, with D possibly matching TRBD1 (6 bases). Germline V gene lookup returns CDR1 LGHNA and CDR2 YNFKEQ. The CDR3 is made up of 19 amino acids. V lost 0 bases to trimming and J lost 6 bases, with 26 bases between them.

The CDR3 is CATRPGQGNQPQHF. CDR3 nucleotide sequence: TGTGCCACGCGGCCGGGACAGGGGAATCAGCCCCAGCATTTT. V is TRBV21-1 and J is TRBJ1-5; the DNA was not compared with TRBD1, the D call given in the table. TRBV21-1 is an annotated pseudogene. This CDR3 contains 14 residues.

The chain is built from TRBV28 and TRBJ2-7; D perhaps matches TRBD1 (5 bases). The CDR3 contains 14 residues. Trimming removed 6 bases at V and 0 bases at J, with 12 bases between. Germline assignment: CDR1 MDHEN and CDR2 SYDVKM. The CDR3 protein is CASSLEGASYEQYF. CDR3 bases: TGTGCCAGCAGCTTGGAAGGGGCCTCCTACGAGCAGTACTTC.

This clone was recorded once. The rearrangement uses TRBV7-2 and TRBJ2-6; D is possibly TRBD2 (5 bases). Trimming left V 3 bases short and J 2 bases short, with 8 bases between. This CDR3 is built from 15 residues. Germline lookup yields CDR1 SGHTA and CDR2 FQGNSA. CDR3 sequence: CASSFRRAGANVLTF. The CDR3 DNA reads TGTGCCAGCAGCTTTAGGCGGGCTGGGGCCAACGTCCTGACTTTC.